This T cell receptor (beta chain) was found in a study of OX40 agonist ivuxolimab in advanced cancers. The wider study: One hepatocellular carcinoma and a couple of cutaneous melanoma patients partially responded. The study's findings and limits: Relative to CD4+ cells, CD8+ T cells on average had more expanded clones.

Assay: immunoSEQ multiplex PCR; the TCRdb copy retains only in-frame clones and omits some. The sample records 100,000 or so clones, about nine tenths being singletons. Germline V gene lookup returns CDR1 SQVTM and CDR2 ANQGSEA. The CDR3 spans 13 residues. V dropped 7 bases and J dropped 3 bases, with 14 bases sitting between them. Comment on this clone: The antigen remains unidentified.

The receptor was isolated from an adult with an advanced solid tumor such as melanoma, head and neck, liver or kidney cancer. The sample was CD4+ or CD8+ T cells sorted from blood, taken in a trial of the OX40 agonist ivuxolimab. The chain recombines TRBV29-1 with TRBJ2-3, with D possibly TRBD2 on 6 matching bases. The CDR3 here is CSGRGSATDTQYF. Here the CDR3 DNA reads TGCAGCGGGAGGGGTAGCGCAACAGATACGCAGTATTTT.